The present entry profiles one TCR beta chain with its context. Its target is unknown. These data come from a study of cytomegalovirus exposure and HLA in healthy donors. Study-level points and caveats: The authors confirmed in vitro that a few CMV-associated chains were specific for CMV antigens.

PCR involved 60 Vbeta and 13 Jbeta primers. Here immunoSEQ multiplex PCR was the method, and the copy in TCRdb shows in-frame clones only, minus some. The sample yields 100,000 to 150,000 clones, about 74% seen once. This sequence originates from a woman aged 45-59 years in good health and CMV-seropositive. The sample was PBMCs.

The CDR3 sequence is CATATGDNSPLHF. The CDR3 DNA reads as TGTGCCACCGCGACAGGGGATAATTCACCCCTCCACTTT. This chain uses TRBV2 with TRBJ1-6; the match to TRBD1 covers 8 bases. Germline assignment: CDR1 SNHLY and CDR2 FYNNEI. CDR3 length: 13 residues. Trimming cost V 10 bases and J 5 bases; bases outside gene matches: 4.